This is a list of T cell receptor beta chains from one sample in a study of technical replicates of blood from a few donors. Generated by immunoSEQ multiplex PCR, the TCRdb table keeps only in-frame clones and is missing some. This sample has about 75,000 clones; about 97% occur once, and the top ten carry 0.18%. Sequences were obtained from T cells isolated from PBMCs. The origin of the receptors is a human donor in good health. Both conserved end residues are part of each CDR3. Each record gives: V gene, CDR3 length, J gene, clone size, D gene, CDR3 DNA, CDR3 protein. D genes are given only for firm matches. Expanded clones are given a class, and other clones once, few, many or no size at all.

>TRBV14|13|TRBJ1-1|once|TRBD1
TGTGCCAGCAGCCGGACAGGGGGCTCTGAAGCTTTCTTT
CASSRTGGSEAFF
>TRBV6-1|15|TRBJ1-5|.|.
TGTGCCAGCAGTGAAATCAGAGGTGGGAATCAGCCCCAGCATTTT
CASSEIRGGNQPQHF
>TRBV10-3|13|TRBJ1-2|.|.
TGTGCCATCACGTCACAGCCGAACTATGGCTACACCTTC
CAITSQPNYGYTF
>TRBV19|13|TRBJ2-7|.|.
TGTGCCAGTAGTCCCGGACAGTCCTACGAGCAGTACTTC
CASSPGQSYEQYF
>TRBV6-1|12|TRBJ1-1|.|.
TGTGCCAGCAGTGAATTAGGGACAGAAGCTTTCTTT
CASSELGTEAFF
>TRBV27|13|TRBJ2-7|.|.
TGTGCCAGCAGTTCAGGGATCGCCTACGAGCAGTACTTC
CASSSGIAYEQYF
>TRBV27|15|TRBJ2-7|.|TRBD1
TGTGCCAGCACCCCCCGGTGGGACAGGGGTTACGAGCAGTACTTC
CASTPRWDRGYEQYF
>TRBV6-5|13|TRBJ2-7|.|.
TGTGCCAGCAGTTACCAGACAGGAGGCGAGCAGTACTTC
CASSYQTGGEQYF
>TRBV4-1|15|TRBJ2-1|.|TRBD2
TGCGCCAGCAGCCAAGGCGGGAGTATCCACAATGAGCAGTTCTTC
CASSQGGSIHNEQFF
>TRBV4-2|16|TRBJ2-7|.|.
TGTGCCAGCAGCCAAGTAGGTTCGGACAGCTCCTACGAGCAGTACTTC
CASSQVGSDSSYEQYF
>TRBV15|16|TRBJ2-1|.|.
TGTGCCACCAGCAGAATCCTCGGGGGTCCTTACAATGAGCAGTTCTTC
CATSRILGGPYNEQFF
>TRBV14|15|TRBJ2-5|.|TRBD2
TGTGCCAGCAGCCAAGAAGGAGCGGGGCTGGAGACCCAGTACTTC
CASSQEGAGLETQYF
>TRBV6-1|13|TRBJ2-5|.|TRBD1
TGTGCCAGCAGTGGATACAGGGGAGAGACCCAGTACTTC
CASSGYRGETQYF
>TRBV6-5|16|TRBJ2-7|.|.
TGTGCCAGCAGTTACGGCGGACAGTTTTCTCCCTACGAGCAGTACTTC
CASSYGGQFSPYEQYF
>TRBV29-1|14|TRBJ1-2|.|TRBD1
TGCAGCGCCCTTCCCAGTGCAGGGGGAGCCGGCTACACCTTC
CSALPSAGGAGYTF
>TRBV19|15|TRBJ2-1|once|TRBD2
TGTGCCAGTAGTATTAGACTAGCGGCTTACAATGAGCAGTTCTTC
CASSIRLAAYNEQFF
>TRBV7-2|15|TRBJ2-1|.|.
TGTGCCAGCAGCTTTAGGACACTAACCTACAATGAGCAGTTCTTC
CASSFRTLTYNEQFF
>TRBV4-1|16|TRBJ1-1|.|.
TGCGCCAGCAGCCAAGGACCTATACAGGTGAACACTGAAGCTTTCTTT
CASSQGPIQVNTEAFF
>TRBV6-6|14|TRBJ2-2|.|.
TGTGCCAGCAGTTACTTGCAGGCTGGCGGGGAGCTGTTTTTT
CASSYLQAGGELFF
>TRBV27|14|TRBJ1-5|.|.
TGTGCCAGCAGTCGGGAGGGGATTAATCAGCCCCAGCATTTT
CASSREGINQPQHF
>TRBV5-1|15|TRBJ2-7|.|TRBD2
TGCGCCAGCAGCGCCGGGACTAGCGTCGCCTACGAGCAGTACTTC
CASSAGTSVAYEQYF
>TRBV6-1|12|TRBJ2-1|.|TRBD1
TGTGCCAGCAGTGGGACAGGGAATGAGCAGTTCTTC
CASSGTGNEQFF
>TRBV5-6|13|TRBJ2-7|.|.
TGTGCCAGCAGCTTGGGTCAGGGATTGGAGCAGTACTTC
CASSLGQGLEQYF
>TRBV29-1|16|TRBJ2-5|.|.
TGCAGCGTTGCAGGGGCGAACAAAATTAGGCAAGAGACCCAGTACTTC
CSVAGANKIRQETQYF
>TRBV27|11|TRBJ1-1|few|.
TGTGCCAGCATGGGGGGGGCTGAAGCTTTCTTT
CASMGGAEAFF
>TRBV18|16|TRBJ2-7|.|TRBD1
TGTGCCAGCTCACCACTTGATCGGGACAGGCTAGTCCAGCAGTACTTC
CASSPLDRDRLVQQYF
>TRBV9|18|TRBJ1-1|.|.
TGTGCCAGCAGCCCCTCGGGGGGCGCGTCCAGTTTTGGCACTGAAGCTTTCTTT
CASSPSGGASSFGTEAFF
>TRBV6-1|17|TRBJ1-5|.|.
TGTGCCAGCAGTGAAGCGGGAGGGCTAGGGGGCAATCAGCCCCAGCATTTT
CASSEAGGLGGNQPQHF
>TRBV5-6|15|TRBJ1-1|.|.
TGTGCCAGCAGCTTGGAAGCAGGAATGAACACTGAAGCTTTCTTT
CASSLEAGMNTEAFF
>TRBV20-1|11|TRBJ1-1|.|.
TGCGGCAAAGGGAGGAACGCTGAAGCTTTCTTT
CGKGRNAEAFF
>TRBV5-6|18|TRBJ2-3|.|TRBD2
TGTGCCAGCAGCTTAGGGGGCGGGGGGGCGGCTAGCACAGATACGCAGTATTTT
CASSLGGGGAASTDTQYF
>TRBV5-5|17|TRBJ2-1|.|.
TGTGCCAGCAGCTTGGGATATTCCACTAGCCTATACAATGAGCAGTTCTTC
CASSLGYSTSLYNEQFF
>TRBV5-1|14|TRBJ1-2|.|.
TGCGCCAGCAGCCCGACGGGGGAAGGCTATGGCTACACCTTC
CASSPTGEGYGYTF
>TRBV6-1|19|TRBJ2-7|.|.
TGTGCCAGCAGTGAAGGACCCCCTTTGAAGGTGGGAGCCCCCTACGAGCAGTACTTC
CASSEGPPLKVGAPYEQYF
>TRBV5-1|15|TRBJ2-2|.|TRBD1
TGCGCCAGCAGCTCAAACAGGGGAAACACCGGGGAGCTGTTTTTT
CASSSNRGNTGELFF
>TRBV28|15|TRBJ2-1|.|TRBD2
TGTGCCAGCAGTCCCATTAGCGGGATTTGGAATGAGCAGTTCTTC
CASSPISGIWNEQFF
>TRBV5-4|15|TRBJ2-7|.|TRBD1
TGTGCCAGCAGCTTGGAGGACAGGGGACAGTACGAGCAGTACTTC
CASSLEDRGQYEQYF
>TRBV27|18|TRBJ2-6|.|.
TGTGCCAGCAGCTCCCTCCGGACAGCAACTTCTGGGGCCAACGTCCTGACTTTC
CASSSLRTATSGANVLTF
>TRBV7-2|16|TRBJ2-1|.|.
TGTGCCAGCAGTTGGCCCGGCGGACACCTCTACAATGAGCAGTTCTTC
CASSWPGGHLYNEQFF
>TRBV4-1|16|TRBJ2-3|.|TRBD2
TGCGCCAGCAGCCAAGGCGGGGGGGGGTCCCCAGATACGCAGTATTTT
CASSQGGGGSPDTQYF
>TRBV13|17|TRBJ2-7|.|TRBD2
TGTGCCAGCAGCATAAGGACTAGCGGGGGAATCTCCTACGAGCAGTACTTC
CASSIRTSGGISYEQYF
>TRBV7-9|19|TRBJ2-7|.|TRBD2
TGTGCCAGCAGCCCGACGGATGGCGGGAGTAAAGGGAGCTCCTACGAGCAGTACTTC
CASSPTDGGSKGSSYEQYF
>TRBV6-1|16|TRBJ2-3|.|TRBD1
TGTGCCAGCAGTGAATTGAGGGACAGGAGGACAGATACGCAGTATTTT
CASSELRDRRTDTQYF
>TRBV7-8|15|TRBJ1-4|.|.
TGTGCCAGCAGCCAGGAAGCTGCAACTAATGAAAAACTGTTTTTT
CASSQEAATNEKLFF
>TRBV5-1|15|TRBJ2-7|.|TRBD2
TGCGCCAGCAGCGGGGGGACTAGCGGAACCTACGAGCAGTACTTC
CASSGGTSGTYEQYF
>TRBV6-1|16|TRBJ2-7|.|.
TGTGCCAGCAGTGAAGTCTTTAGTTCACTAACCTACGAGCAGTACTTC
CASSEVFSSLTYEQYF
>TRBV4-1|14|TRBJ2-7|.|.
TGCGCCAGCAGTACAGATACCCAATCCTACGAGCAGTACTTC
CASSTDTQSYEQYF
>TRBV2|12|TRBJ1-2|.|.
TGTGCCAGCTCTAATTATCTCTATGGCTACACCTTC
CASSNYLYGYTF
>TRBV19|14|TRBJ2-1|.|TRBD2
TGTGCCAGTAGTATAGATGTAAGCGGGAGGAGGAAGTTCTTC
CASSIDVSGRRKFF
>TRBV11-2|15|TRBJ2-3|.|TRBD2
TGTGCCAGCAGCCGAAGAGGACTAGCCTCGGATACGCAGTATTTT
CASSRRGLASDTQYF
>TRBV11-1|15|TRBJ2-5|.|TRBD2
TGTGCCAGCAGCTCCCGACTAGCGGGAGGGGAGACCCAGTACTTC
CASSSRLAGGETQYF
>TRBV7-9|15|TRBJ2-3|.|.
TGTGCCAGCAGCCAACCCACAGGGCGTACAGATACGCAGTATTTT
CASSQPTGRTDTQYF
>TRBV7-9|18|TRBJ1-3|.|TRBD1
TGTGCCAGCAGCACCCACAGGGGATCAACAATATCTGGAAACACCATATATTTT
CASSTHRGSTISGNTIYF
>TRBV7-6|14|TRBJ2-1|.|.
TGTGCCAGCAGCTTAGAAGCCGGGGACAATGAGCAGTTCTTC
CASSLEAGDNEQFF
>TRBV2|15|TRBJ1-1|.|TRBD1
TGTGCCAGCAGTGAAATGAGGACAGGGGGCACTGAAGCTTTCTTT
CASSEMRTGGTEAFF